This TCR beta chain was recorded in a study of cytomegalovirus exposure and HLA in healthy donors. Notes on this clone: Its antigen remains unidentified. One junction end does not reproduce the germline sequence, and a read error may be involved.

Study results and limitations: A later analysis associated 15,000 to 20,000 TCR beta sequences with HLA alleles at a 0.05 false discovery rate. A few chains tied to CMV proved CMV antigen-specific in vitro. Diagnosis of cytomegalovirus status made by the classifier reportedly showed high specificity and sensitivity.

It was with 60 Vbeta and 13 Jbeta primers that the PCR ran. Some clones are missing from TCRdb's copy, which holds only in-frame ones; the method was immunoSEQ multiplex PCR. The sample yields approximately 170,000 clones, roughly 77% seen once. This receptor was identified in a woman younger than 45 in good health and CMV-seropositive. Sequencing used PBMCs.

CDR3 sequence: CSSSLPRGSYLSYEQYF. CDR3 nucleotides: TGTTCCAGCAGCTTACCCAGGGGATCTTACCTCTCCTACGAGCAGTACTTC. The V gene is TRBV7-9, the J gene TRBJ2-7, with D possibly matching TRBD1 (6 bases). In germline, CDR1 is SEHNR, CDR2 FQNEAQ (reference sequence). This CDR3 is 17 amino acids long.